Here is one T cell receptor beta chain with its context. This entry comes from a study of cytomegalovirus exposure and HLA in healthy donors. Study background: The roughly 110 validation repertoires were reported in a later analysis to have been generated on the same platform as the approximately 700 first-cohort repertoires.

Separate from the 666-subject first cohort, the roughly 120-subject validation cohort was the one that the donors belonged to. The V gene lost 5 bases and the J gene lost 6 bases, with 7 bases spanning the gap. The CDR3 is 12 residues long. Looked up from germline, CDR1 is LNHNV and CDR2 is YYDKDF (reference sequence). The method was immunoSEQ multiplex PCR; TCRdb's version includes in-frame clones alone and lacks a portion of them. Here the sample spans more than 100,000 clones, approximately 88% being singletons. The sample taken for sequencing was PBMCs. The TCR originated in a woman in her late teens or twenties in good health and CMV-seropositive. The rearrangement links TRBV15 to TRBJ1-4, with D possibly being TRBD1 (5 bases). The CDR3 sequence is CATSGADEKLFF. DNA of the CDR3: TGTGCCACCAGCGGGGCAGATGAAAAACTGTTTTTT. Filled out from reference TRBV15 and TRBJ1-4, the complete variable domain reads DAMVIQNPRYQVTQFGKPVTLSCSQTLNHNVMYWYQQKSSQAPKLLFHYYDKDFNNEADTPDNFQSRRPNTSFCFLDIRSPGLGDTAMYLCATSGADEKLFFGSGTQLSVL.